Presented here are 10 T cell receptor beta chains from one specimen sequenced in a study of identical twins. TCRdb ran MiXCR on the 5' RACE reads and lists one entry per CDR3 protein. The sample lists 200,000 to 250,000 distinct CDR3 sequences, around 8% occurring once. These data also formed part of another study, on yellow fever vaccine responses in identical twins.

The sequenced sample was memory (CD45RO+) T cells sorted from blood. The receptors derive from a woman aged 18-29 years in good health.

As for this clonotype: At one boundary the junction diverges from the germline segment, which might be a read error. This rearrangement joins TRBV5-6 to TRBJ2-2; weak D call: TRBD2 (6 bases). Germline assignment: CDR1 SGHDT and CDR2 YYEEEE. The CDR3 totals 14 residues. CDR3 sequence (DNA): TGTGCCATCAGCGGGCGGCTTATCTGCTGGGCGCTGCTTTTT. It translates to CAISGRLICWALLF.

This clonotype was counted at least ten times. The CDR3 protein is CSVELPVDTQYF. The CDR3 nucleotides read TGCAGCGTTGAATTACCGGTAGATACGCAGTATTTT. V usage is TRBV29-1 and J usage is TRBJ2-3; no clear D. Per the germline V gene, CDR1 is SQVTM and CDR2 is ANQGSEA. This CDR3 is built from 12 residues. V was cut by 2 bases and J by 5 bases, with 8 bases left in between.

The genes are TRBV6-4 and TRBJ2-1; 11 nucleotides match TRBD2. This CDR3 has 15 residues. V lost 5 bases and J lost 5; bases outside the gene matches: 5. Germline-derived CDR1 and CDR2 are MRHNA and SNTAGT. CDR3 sequence: CASSRTTSGDNEQFF. The CDR3 region has the DNA TGTGCCAGCAGTCGAACGACTAGCGGGGACAATGAGCAGTTCTTC.

In this sample, this clonotype turned up many times. This rearrangement joins TRBV3-1 to TRBJ2-3, with no clear D. Trimming took off 2 bases at V and 6 bases at J, with 9 bases between the two ends. There are 13 residues in the CDR3. CDR1 is LGHDT and CDR2 is YNNKEL in the germline V gene (reference sequence). This CDR3 reads CASSQLSVDTQYF. The CDR3 bases are TGTGCCAGCAGCCAACTTAGTGTCGATACGCAGTATTTT.

This clonotype was recorded many times. This chain uses TRBV4-2 with TRBJ1-4, with D possibly TRBD1 on 6 matching bases. Per the germline V gene, CDR1 is LGHNA and CDR2 is YNFKEQ. There are 14 residues in the CDR3. Trimming cost V 4 bases and J 7 bases, with 13 bases left between them. The DNA of the CDR3 is TGTGCCAGCAGCCCCAGGACAGACGCTGAAAAACTGTTTTTT. As protein: CASSPRTDAEKLFF.

This chain's CDR3 is CAISTGQMNTEAFF. The CDR3 DNA reads as TGTGCCATCAGTACAGGGCAAATGAACACTGAAGCTTTCTTT. The rearrangement uses TRBV10-3 and TRBJ1-1; possible D gene TRBD1, 6 bases. Germline V gene lookup returns CDR1 ENHRY and CDR2 SYGVKD. Trimming stripped 5 bases from V and 0 bases from J, with 10 bases between. CDR3 length: 14 amino acids.

This sequence joins TRBV2 and TRBJ1-5, with no clear D. CDR1 and CDR2 (germline): SNHLY, FYNNEI. The CDR3 length is 13 residues. V dropped 4 bases and J dropped 5 bases, with 9 bases sitting between them. The CDR3 here is CASSVQRDQPQHF. The CDR3 coding sequence is TGTGCCAGCAGTGTACAAAGGGATCAGCCCCAGCATTTT.

This clonotype came up a few times. The J gene is TRBJ2-5, the V gene TRBV20-1, with 7 nucleotides matching TRBD2. V lost 6 bases to trimming and J lost 1 base; unmatched junction nucleotides: 8. CDR1 is DFQATT and CDR2 is SNEGSKA in the germline V gene (reference sequence). The CDR3 loop spans 14 amino acids. CDR3 DNA sequence: TGCAGTGCCCCTCCAGGACTAGTCCAAGAGACCCAGTACTTC. Translated, it gives CSAPPGLVQETQYF.

This clonotype was seen at least ten times. The chain joins TRBV29-1 to TRBJ2-3, with 7 bases aligning to TRBD2. The trim removed 6 bases at V and 1 base at J, leaving 10 bases unmatched. Germline CDR1 and CDR2: SQVTM and ANQGSEA. This CDR3 contains 15 residues. The CDR3 spells CSVALAGVGTDTQYF. CDR3 DNA: TGCAGCGTCGCCTTGGCGGGAGTAGGCACAGATACGCAGTATTTT.

In its sample, this clonotype was seen many times. V usage is TRBV12-3 or TRBV12-4 and J usage is TRBJ2-3; the D gene is possibly TRBD2 (5 bases). This CDR3 has 16 amino acids. Trimming took off 2 bases at V and 0 bases at J, with 12 bases between the two ends. CDR3 bases: TGTGCCAGCAGTTTACGGCGCGGGTCCAGCACAGATACGCAGTATTTT. Protein sequence: CASSLRRGSSTDTQYF.